Presented here are 28 T cell receptor beta chains from one specimen sequenced in a study of liver allograft versus peripheral blood T cells. Across the whole study: Comparing T cell receptor repertoires in transplanted livers with those in recipients' peripheral blood was part of the design.

TCRdb ran MiXCR on the reads and lists one entry per CDR3 protein. Of 13,000 or so distinct CDR3 sequences detected, 18% appear once; the ten largest clones hold about 13%. These receptors were collected from a human patient who had a liver transplant. The graft donor may have given rise to some T cells.

By sample fraction, this clonotype is medium-sized. The chain uses TRBV19 and TRBJ1-4, with unresolved D. Germline values: CDR1 LNHDA, CDR2 SQIVND (reference sequence). V dropped 2 bases and J dropped 6 bases, with 16 bases sitting between them. The CDR3 totals 16 residues. The CDR3 nucleotides are TGTGCCAGTAGTATAAAGCGTCCCCCCTCGGATGAAAAACTGTTTTTT. It translates to CASSIKRPPSDEKLFF.

This clonotype is medium-sized in the sample. For the CDR3, the DNA is TGTGCCAGTAGTATAGATCTAGGACAGTACACTGAAGCTTTCTTT. This codes for CASSIDLGQYTEAFF. The chain carries TRBV19 and TRBJ1-1, with D maybe TRBD1 (6 bases). The CDR3 runs to 15 residues. The V end lost 0 bases, the J end lost 3 bases, and 11 bases lay between the germline ends. CDR1 and CDR2 (germline): LNHDA, SQIVND (reference sequence).

This clonotype has more than one count but fewer than ten. V usage is TRBV28 and J usage is TRBJ1-2; D is undetermined. In germline, CDR1 is MDHEN, CDR2 SYDVKM. The germline V and J ends were trimmed by 6 bases and 2 bases, with 10 bases remaining between them. There are 13 residues in the CDR3. The CDR3 DNA reads as TGTGCCAGCAGGAGGCCGGAAAACTATGGCTACACCTTC. Its protein product is CASRRPENYGYTF.

This clonotype is termed medium-sized (0.01 to 0.1%). The chain combines TRBV5-4 with TRBJ2-2; 7 positions match TRBD1. Germline V gives CDR1 SGHNT, CDR2 YYREEE (reference sequence). The V and J ends lost 5 bases and 2 bases, in that order; junction bases with no gene match: 6. The CDR3 has 15 amino acids. The CDR3 DNA sequence: TGTGCCAGCAGTCCCGGACAGGCCAACACCGGGGAGCTGTTTTTT. Protein product: CASSPGQANTGELFF.

This clonotype rates as medium-sized (0.01 to 0.1%). This chain joins TRBV6-2 or TRBV6-3 and TRBJ2-2; TRBD2 agrees at 9 bases. This CDR3 is 14 amino acids long. Germline CDR1 reads MNHEY; CDR2 reads SVGEGT. Unmatched junction bases numbered 2, after V lost 3 bases and J lost 6 bases. In DNA, the CDR3 is TGTGCCAGCAGTTATCGCGGGGGGGCCGGGGAGCTGTTTTTT. Its protein product is CASSYRGGAGELFF.

The V call is TRBV7-9, the J call TRBJ1-5; tentative D call: TRBD1 (5 bases). Looked up from germline, CDR1 is SEHNR and CDR2 is FQNEAQ (reference sequence). The CDR3 is 13 residues long. Trimming shortened V by 4 bases and J by 5 bases, and 9 bases separated the two germline ends. DNA for the CDR3: TGTGCCAGCAGCTGGGGCGGAGATCAGCCCCAGCATTTT. This gives the protein CASSWGGDQPQHF.

V is TRBV27 and J is TRBJ2-6; no clear D. The V gene's germline CDR1 is MNHEY and CDR2 SMNVEV (reference sequence). With 2 bases removed from V and 1 base from J, the gap between germline ends came to 3 bases. This CDR3 spans 14 amino acids. The CDR3 is CASSLKSGANVLTF. The CDR3 DNA reads TGTGCCAGCAGTTTAAAATCTGGGGCCAACGTCCTGACTTTC.

This clonotype was detected a few times. The chain links TRBV11-2 to TRBJ2-1; D tentatively reads TRBD1 or TRBD2 (5 bases each). CDR1 SGHAT and CDR2 FQNNGV come from the germline V gene. This CDR3 region has 14 residues. V was cut by 5 bases and J by 6 bases, with 14 bases left in between. This chain's CDR3 is CASSIRDPLNEQFF. The CDR3 nucleotides are TGTGCCAGCAGCATCCGGGACCCCCTCAATGAGCAGTTCTTC.

V is TRBV18 and J is TRBJ1-5, with 8 bases aligning to TRBD1. CDR1 and CDR2 from the germline V gene are KGHSH and LQKENI. The CDR3 is 14 residues long. After removal of 3 bases from V and 5 bases from J, the junction contained 3 bases not matched to a gene. CDR3 protein: CASSPSTGDQPQHF. The CDR3 DNA reads as TGTGCCAGCTCACCTTCGACAGGGGATCAGCCCCAGCATTTT.

In its sample, this clonotype was seen many times. V gene TRBV19 combines with J gene TRBJ2-2, with 8 bases fitting TRBD1. Germline CDR1 reads LNHDA; CDR2 reads SQIVND (reference sequence). After removal of 9 bases from V and 2 bases from J, the junction contained 5 bases not matched to a gene. There are 14 residues in the CDR3. The CDR3 sequence is CASETGANTGELFF. The CDR3 bases are TGTGCCAGCGAGACAGGGGCAAACACCGGGGAGCTGTTTTTT.

The chain uses TRBV6-2 or TRBV6-3 and TRBJ1-3; unclear D gene. CDR1 and CDR2 (germline): MNHEY, SVGEGT. This CDR3 contains 15 residues. With 4 bases removed from V and 1 base from J, the gap between germline ends came to 11 bases. The CDR3 DNA reads as TGTGCCAGCAGTTTTACGGATTATTCTGGAAACACCATATATTTT. Its protein product is CASSFTDYSGNTIYF.

This clonotype is termed medium-sized. The CDR3 DNA follows: TGTGCCAGTAGTATAGAGCCCGGGACAGGGGGTGGAAGGGATACGCAGTATTTT. It codes for CASSIEPGTGGGRDTQYF. The chain links TRBV19 to TRBJ2-3, with 11 bases that match TRBD1. In germline, CDR1 is LNHDA, CDR2 SQIVND (reference sequence). CDR3 length: 18 amino acids. V trimming: 0 bases; J trimming: 6 bases; junction bases outside the gene matches: 11.

This clonotype has only a few counts. The CDR3 DNA is TGTGCCAGCTCACCGTACCCAGGGGGCCAAAACTACAATGAGCAGTTCTTC. It translates to CASSPYPGGQNYNEQFF. The rearrangement uses TRBV18 and TRBJ2-1; 8 bases are a match to TRBD1. V lost 3 bases and J lost 3; bases outside the gene matches: 10. This CDR3 comprises 17 residues. Germline V gene lookup returns CDR1 KGHSH and CDR2 LQKENI.

CDR3 coding DNA: TGCAGTGCTAGGGCGGGGACCGGGGACCGGGAGCTGTTTTTT. Its protein is CSARAGTGDRELFF. The rearrangement joins TRBV20-1 to TRBJ2-2, with a possible D match to TRBD2 (6 bases). The ends were cut back, 3 bases at V and 9 bases at J, with 17 bases in the middle. The V gene's germline CDR1 is DFQATT and CDR2 SNEGSKA (reference sequence). The CDR3 runs to 14 residues.

This chain links TRBV12-3 or TRBV12-4 with TRBJ1-5; 8 bases agree with TRBD1. The CDR3 totals 16 residues. V trimming: 5 bases; J trimming: 4 bases; junction bases outside the gene matches: 10. The CDR3 loop reads CASSPAGQGANQPQHF. The CDR3 DNA sequence: TGTGCCAGCAGTCCAGCTGGGCAGGGGGCGAATCAGCCCCAGCATTTT.

This chain links TRBV14 with TRBJ2-6; a possible D gene is TRBD1 (6 bases). Germline assignment: CDR1 SGHDN and CDR2 FVKESK. V was pared by 0 bases and J by 4 bases, with 19 bases between. The CDR3 runs to 19 residues. CDR3: CASSQEGWGLRAGANVLTF. For the CDR3, the DNA is TGTGCCAGCAGCCAAGAGGGTTGGGGGCTGAGGGCCGGGGCCAACGTCCTGACTTTC.

The sample holds a few counts of this clonotype. The CDR3 DNA follows: TGTGCCAGCAGTTTAGCCGGACTCACAGACAATGAGCAGTTCTTC. This gives the protein CASSLAGLTDNEQFF. This rearrangement joins TRBV28 to TRBJ2-1, with D possibly matching TRBD2 (5 bases). The CDR3 sequence is 15 residues long. Trimming took 2 bases from V and 5 from J, leaving 13 bases between them. CDR1 and CDR2 from the germline V gene are MDHEN and SYDVKM.

This clonotype has a single count. The chain links TRBV2 to TRBJ1-1; 7 bases are shared with TRBD1. The J segment lost 11 bases and the V segment lost 5 bases, leaving 11 bases of the junction unmatched. The germline gives CDR1 SNHLY, CDR2 FYNNEI. This CDR3 is 13 amino acids long. DNA for the CDR3: TGTGCCAGCAGTCCGCAGGGGGGAGACGCGGCTTTCTTT. Its protein product is CASSPQGGDAAFF.

In its sample, this clonotype ranks as medium-sized. V is TRBV6-1 and J is TRBJ1-5, with no clear D. Germline CDR1 MNHNS, CDR2 SASEGT. V lost 6 bases to trimming and J lost 4 bases, with 7 bases between them. The CDR3 is made up of 12 amino acids. CDR3 coding DNA: TGTGCCAGCAGGTTGGGAAATCAGCCCCAGCATTTT. Protein: CASRLGNQPQHF.

By its share, this clonotype is medium-sized. The rearrangement joins TRBV6-2 or TRBV6-3 to TRBJ2-1, with 7 bases fitting TRBD2. The V segment lost 7 bases and the J segment 4 bases; nucleotides outside the gene matches: 13. CDR3 length: 16 amino acids. Germline V CDR1 and CDR2: MNHEY, SVGEGT. CDR3 sequence (DNA): TGTGCCAGCACGACGGGACTACCGCTACTATACAATGAGCAGTTCTTC. Translation: CASTTGLPLLYNEQFF.

Ten or more counts support this clonotype. J is TRBJ2-5 and V is TRBV28, with TRBD2 matching over 16 bases. Germline assignment: CDR1 MDHEN and CDR2 SYDVKM. The CDR3 has 14 residues. V dropped 6 bases and J dropped 5; count of bases not matched to a gene: 0. This CDR3 is CASRGLAGGETQYF. CDR3 nucleotides: TGTGCCAGCAGGGGACTAGCGGGAGGGGAGACCCAGTACTTC.

V gene TRBV28 combines with J gene TRBJ1-1, with unresolved D. The ends were cut back, 6 bases at V and 0 bases at J, with 5 bases in the middle. This CDR3 is built from 12 residues. The germline CDR1 and CDR2 sequences are MDHEN and SYDVKM. This CDR3 reads CASSGVNTEAFF. Written as DNA, the CDR3 is TGTGCCAGCAGCGGTGTGAACACTGAAGCTTTCTTT.

This chain connects TRBV28 to TRBJ1-4; D call uncertain. Germline V CDR1 and CDR2: MDHEN, SYDVKM. There are 14 residues in the CDR3. The V and J ends lost 6 bases and 0 bases respectively, with 8 bases between them. Here the CDR3 reads CASSRPATNEKLFF. The CDR3 nucleotides read TGTGCCAGCAGCCGGCCAGCAACTAATGAAAAACTGTTTTTT.

Details on this clonotype: A much bigger clone sits one base away, suggesting this may be a read error. The chain employs TRBV10-3 and TRBJ2-1; no clear D. Trimming pared 10 bases from V and 2 bases from J, leaving 18 bases between. The CDR3 runs 15 residues. The germline V gene has CDR1 ENHRY and CDR2 SYGVKD. The CDR3 region has the DNA TGTGCCAGCAGCCTGACAAAACCCACCTACAATGAGCAGTTCTTC. This sequence encodes CASSLTKPTYNEQFF.

This clonotype was seen only a few times. The genes are TRBV30 and TRBJ1-1, with unresolved D. Germline V gives CDR1 GTSNPN, CDR2 SVGIG (reference sequence). This CDR3 is 10 amino acids long. Between the trimmed V and J ends, which lost 6 bases and 10 bases, there was a span of 12 bases. This CDR3 reads CACATWTAFF. Written as DNA, the CDR3 is TGTGCCTGTGCTACGTGGACAGCTTTCTTT.

This clonotype has at least ten counts. The chain is built from TRBV5-4 and TRBJ2-7; D possibly uses TRBD1 or TRBD2 (5 bases each). In germline, CDR1 is SGHNT, CDR2 YYREEE (reference sequence). The CDR3 contains 16 residues. Trimming left V 4 bases short and J 3 bases short, with 20 bases between. CDR3: CASSPSWGTSDYEQYF. In DNA, the CDR3 is TGTGCCAGCAGCCCTTCGTGGGGGACCTCGGACTACGAGCAGTACTTC.

The chain combines TRBV28 with TRBJ1-2; no clear D gene. This CDR3 is 16 amino acids long. Germline V CDR1 and CDR2: MDHEN, SYDVKM. With 4 bases removed from V and 4 bases from J, the gap between germline ends came to 19 bases. The CDR3 loop is CASSSPGREKAYGYTF. The CDR3 bases are TGTGCCAGCAGTTCCCCGGGGAGGGAGAAGGCCTATGGCTACACCTTC.

This clonotype was seen more than once but under ten times. The J gene is TRBJ2-5, the V gene TRBV6-1; 8 bases are a match to TRBD1. Germline V gene data show CDR1 as MNHNS and CDR2 as SASEGT. After removal of 3 bases from V and 5 bases from J, the junction contained 5 bases not matched to a gene. The CDR3 loop spans 14 amino acids. CDR3: CASSEDRVVETQYF. The CDR3, as DNA: TGTGCCAGCAGTGAGGACAGGGTTGTGGAGACCCAGTACTTC.